This TCR beta chain was recorded in a study of human T cells and chemical hapten exposure. The time point: pre-sensitization, week 0. Treatment defined: therapeutic diphenylcyclopropenone sensitization with weekly scalp DPC. TCRdb recomputed calls from the RACE reads with MiXCR, one row per CDR3 protein. The data show tens of thousands of distinct CDR3 sequences, approximately 7% seen once. Only a few counts were recorded for this clonotype. The CDR3 is 14 residues long. V shed 7 bases and J shed 10 bases, with 20 bases lying between them. This TCR was sampled from a woman aged 25 to 39 with alopecia areata. Some clones in this sample may be carry-over from other donors' samples. Sequencing used whole blood, obtained in connection with sensitization to the hapten diphenylcyclopropenone (DPC). This sequence joins TRBV12-3 or TRBV12-4 and TRBJ2-1; possible D gene TRBD1, 5 bases. The CDR3 is CASTQGTLTVEQFF. The CDR3 nucleotides read TGTGCCAGCACCCAGGGCACTCTAACTGTGGAGCAGTTCTTC.